Shown below are 14 T cell receptor beta chains from a single sample sequenced in a study of blood T cells in healthy people across ages. A second PCR, run for roughly 7 to 11 cycles, used a sample-barcoded 5' primer plus a J-beta primer mix. TCRdb analysed the 5' RACE reads with MiXCR anew, one entry per CDR3 protein. The table includes nearly 800,000 distinct CDR3 sequences, around three fifths detected once. The sample taken for sequencing was blood. The receptors shown here come from a man in his forties in good health.

V usage is TRBV5-8 and J usage is TRBJ2-1; possibly TRBD1 or TRBD2 for D (6 bases each). The CDR3 extends over 15 amino acids. CDR1 SGHTS and CDR2 YDEGEE come from the germline V gene. The V end was cut by 0 bases, the J end by 3 bases, with 10 bases between. The CDR3 region has the DNA TGTGCCAGCAGCTTGGGGGGGGCTGTCTACAATGAGCAGTTCTTC. This codes for CASSLGGAVYNEQFF.

The J gene is TRBJ1-6, the V gene TRBV14, with D uncertain. The CDR3 is 17 amino acids. Deletions cut 0 bases from V and 6 bases from J, with 15 bases between. CDR1 is SGHDN, CDR2 FVKESK, per germline. As DNA, the CDR3 is TGTGCCAGCAGCCAAGATAGCACTAATCGCGGTAATTCACCCCTCCACTTT. It translates to CASSQDSTNRGNSPLHF.

This CDR3 is CASSYLGTGIYQETQYF. CDR3 DNA: TGTGCCAGCAGTTACTTGGGGACAGGGATTTACCAAGAGACCCAGTACTTC. The V call is TRBV28, the J call TRBJ2-5; 9 bases fit TRBD1. This CDR3 spans 17 amino acids. Germline V gives CDR1 MDHEN, CDR2 SYDVKM. V lost 4 bases, J lost 0 bases, and 9 bases stayed unmatched.

J is TRBJ1-2 and V is TRBV29-1; D gene ambiguous. The germline V gene has CDR1 SQVTM and CDR2 ANQGSEA. V dropped 7 bases and J dropped 7 bases, with 19 bases sitting between them. The CDR3 is 13 residues long. CDR3 residues: CSAEPGGKTGYTF. In DNA, the CDR3 is TGCAGCGCCGAACCAGGAGGTAAAACTGGCTACACCTTC.

The J gene is TRBJ1-5, the V gene TRBV4-2, with a weak D call TRBD1 (5 bases). Trimming took 0 bases from V and 3 from J, leaving 15 bases between them. Germline V gene lookup returns CDR1 LGHNA and CDR2 YNFKEQ. The CDR3 spans 17 residues. DNA for the CDR3: TGTGCCAGCAGCCAAGATCCGGGGAGGGGTGACAATCAGCCCCAGCATTTT. Its protein product is CASSQDPGRGDNQPQHF.

A note on this clonotype: Relative to the germline gene, one junction end is altered; a read error may explain this. This chain connects TRBV5-6 to TRBJ2-3; perhaps TRBD2 as D (5 bases). The CDR3 has 14 residues. CDR1 is SGHDT and CDR2 is YYEEEE in the germline V gene. The CDR3 bases are TGTGCCAGCATCTTGGCGGGTAGGACAGATACGCAGTATTTT. It translates to CASILAGRTDTQYF.

The gene calls are TRBV10-3 and TRBJ2-7, with D perhaps assigned TRBD1 or TRBD2 (5 bases each). V shed 0 bases and J shed 4 bases, with 16 bases lying between them. The CDR3 totals 16 residues. CDR1 and CDR2 from the germline V gene are ENHRY and SYGVKD. As DNA, the CDR3 is TGTGCCATCAGTGAGTCGGGGTGGGACGGAGTTTACGAGCAGTACTTC. Amino acid sequence: CAISESGWDGVYEQYF.

The J gene is TRBJ2-5, the V gene TRBV29-1; no clear D. Trimming removed 7 bases from V and 4 bases from J, with 13 bases in between. This CDR3 contains 12 residues. Germline loops: CDR1 SQVTM, CDR2 ANQGSEA. As DNA, the CDR3 is TGCAGCGAACAAACTATAGGAGAGACCCAGTACTTC. Translation: CSEQTIGETQYF.

This clonotype was detected a few times. V usage is TRBV24-1 and J usage is TRBJ2-1; 11 bases are a match to TRBD2. V dropped 3 bases and J dropped 0; count of bases not matched to a gene: 9. The CDR3 runs to 19 residues. Germline CDR1 reads KGHDR; CDR2 reads SFDVKD. The CDR3 loop reads CATSDPYTSGSSSYNEQFF. CDR3 coding DNA: TGTGCCACCAGTGATCCCTACACTAGCGGGAGTTCCTCCTACAATGAGCAGTTCTTC.

This chain connects TRBV3-1 to TRBJ2-5; D assignment may be TRBD1 or TRBD2 (5 bases each). V lost 0 bases and J lost 5, with 13 bases in between. CDR1 is LGHDT, CDR2 YNNKEL, per germline (reference sequence). The CDR3 extends over 15 amino acids. CDR3 protein: CASSQDDRWGETQYF. The DNA of the CDR3 is TGTGCCAGCAGCCAAGATGATAGGTGGGGGGAGACCCAGTACTTC.

This chain connects TRBV4-1 to TRBJ2-7; 11 bases match TRBD2. The assigned J gene may be wrong: the sequence end matches TRBJ2-1 better. CDR3 length: 16 residues. The germline CDR1 and CDR2 sequences are MGHRA and YSYEKL. The CDR3 loop reads CASSQTNSGRGEGQFF. The CDR3, as DNA: TGCGCCAGCAGCCAAACCAATAGCGGGAGGGGGGAAGGGCAGTTCTTC.

The V gene is TRBV20-1, the J gene TRBJ2-7, with 11 bases fitting TRBD2. Unmatched junction bases numbered 5, after V lost 6 bases and J lost 1 base. The CDR3 totals 14 residues. The germline gives CDR1 DFQATT, CDR2 SNEGSKA (reference sequence). The CDR3 is CSALAGGISYEQYF. For the CDR3, the DNA is TGCAGTGCCTTAGCGGGAGGGATTTCCTACGAGCAGTACTTC.

The chain carries TRBV3-1 and TRBJ2-5, with D perhaps TRBD2 (6 bases). The CDR3 covers 15 residues. V was trimmed by 0 bases and J by 4 bases, leaving 12 bases between them. Germline V CDR1 and CDR2: LGHDT, YNNKEL (reference sequence). CDR3 sequence reads: CASSQDPGRPETQYF. CDR3 sequence (DNA): TGTGCCAGCAGCCAAGACCCAGGGAGGCCAGAGACCCAGTACTTC.

The chain uses TRBV5-1 and TRBJ1-2, with a possible D match to TRBD1 (5 bases). The CDR3 spans 16 residues. CDR1 SGHRS and CDR2 YFSETQ come from the germline V gene. Trimming took off 2 bases at V and 8 bases at J, with 22 bases between the two ends. This chain's CDR3 is CASSFSGSGVGEGYTF. The CDR3 bases are TGCGCCAGCAGCTTTAGCGGTTCGGGGGTTGGCGAGGGCTACACCTTC.